Listed below are T cell receptor beta chains from one sample, sequenced in a study of shared clonotypes between healthy human individuals. Using immunoSEQ multiplex PCR, the repertoire was profiled, and TCRdb retains in-frame clones only, with some absent. The sample includes 950,000 to 1,300,000 clones, 75% of them seen just once. The sequenced sample consisted of memory CD4+ T cells sorted from blood. The source of these receptors is a man younger than 35 in good health. The CDR3 runs from the conserved cysteine through the conserved F or W. The D gene is left open where the match is weak. Only some rows state a clone size, as once, few, many or a class for expanded clones.

j_call d_call v_call clone_size cdr3_aa cdr3_nt
TRBJ2-7 NA TRBV11-2 NA CASGRTYEQYF TGTGCCAGCGGAAGGACCTACGAGCAGTACTTC
TRBJ1-2 NA TRBV6-1 NA CASSPDGSSRYGYTF TGTGCCAGCAGTCCGGACGGCAGTTCTCGCTATGGCTACACCTTC
TRBJ2-7 NA TRBV5-4 NA CASSAGQLYEQYF TGTGCCAGCAGCGCGGGACAGCTCTACGAGCAGTACTTC
TRBJ2-3 TRBD2 TRBV5-1 NA CASSARGSGGATDTQYF TGCGCCAGCAGCGCCCGGGGTAGCGGGGGCGCCACAGATACGCAGTATTTT
TRBJ2-1 NA TRBV16 few CASSQARGGYNEQFF TGTGCCAGCAGCCAAGCCAGGGGGGGATACAATGAGCAGTTCTTC
TRBJ1-5 NA TRBV10-1 few CASSETFGQPQHF TGCGCCAGCAGTGAAACGTTCGGGCAGCCCCAGCATTTT
TRBJ2-3 TRBD1 TRBV29-1 NA CSVGTDRTDTQYF TGCAGCGTTGGGACGGACAGGACAGATACGCAGTATTTT
TRBJ2-7 NA TRBV7-2 few CASSLKGYEQYF TGTGCCAGCAGCTTAAAGGGCTACGAGCAGTACTTC
TRBJ1-5 TRBD1 TRBV6-5 NA CASSSGTGLNQPQHF TGTGCCAGCAGCTCCGGGACAGGGCTCAATCAGCCCCAGCATTTT
TRBJ2-1 TRBD2 TRBV4-1 NA CASSRTSGGTNNEQFF TGCGCCAGCAGCAGGACTAGCGGGGGGACTAACAATGAGCAGTTCTTC
TRBJ2-7 NA TRBV10-1 NA CASSAKTGYEQYF TGCGCCAGCAGTGCCAAGACAGGCTACGAGCAGTACTTC
TRBJ2-1 TRBD2 TRBV5-6 once CASSRGLADYNEQFF TGTGCCAGCAGCCGGGGACTAGCGGATTACAATGAGCAGTTCTTC